This TCR beta chain was sequenced during a study of OX40 agonist ivuxolimab in advanced cancers. Researchers took blood at baseline, on cycle 4 day 1, and on cycle 7 day 1. Germline V gene lookup returns CDR1 SGHTA and CDR2 FQGNSA. The CDR3 is made up of 15 amino acids. Deletions cut 1 base from V and 7 bases from J, with 14 bases between. Study conclusions and caveats: Clonal expansion from baseline to week 6 occurred in both CD4+ and CD8+ T cells.

Some clones are missing from TCRdb's copy, which holds only in-frame ones; the method was immunoSEQ multiplex PCR. The data hold about 82,000 clones, with approximately 82% observed a single time. Points on this clone: Its antigen is not known.

The specimen was CD4+ or CD8+ T cells sorted from blood, collected in a trial of the OX40 agonist ivuxolimab. The origin of this receptor is an adult with an advanced solid tumor such as melanoma, head and neck, liver or kidney cancer. The chain has TRBV7-2 and TRBJ1-3, with D hard to call. CDR3 amino acids: CASSLDAPKGNTIYF. Here the CDR3 DNA reads TGTGCCAGCAGCTTAGATGCGCCAAAAGGGAACACCATATATTTT.